The clone carrying this TCR beta chain was observed at least ten times. What it binds is not known. Each CDR3 protein gets one entry after TCRdb re-called the RT-PCR reads with MiXCR. The data hold about 170,000 distinct CDR3 sequences, with about 12% observed a single time. The sample belongs to a study of response to subunit inactivated influenza vaccine. Study findings and constraints: The authors put forward the suggestion that each seasonal influenza vaccination may bring in only a limited number of new T cells.

These data were also filed under a second study, of T cells expressing NK-cell markers. In that study: Researchers built TCR beta cDNA using 5'RACE template switching with UMIs. These clonotypes additionally ranked first within the CD3+CD56-NKG2C+ fraction of a handful of donors.

This receptor was taken from a man aged 45 to 65 who received an inactivated influenza vaccine. Source: CD8+ T cells sorted from PBMCs, taken about 11 days after vaccination.

The CDR3 sequence is CASSFESSYNEQFF. Written as DNA, the CDR3 is TGTGCCAGCAGTTTTGAGAGCTCCTACAATGAGCAGTTCTTC. The rearrangement joins TRBV12-3 or TRBV12-4 to TRBJ2-1; D is uncertain. This CDR3 contains 14 residues. V was trimmed by 3 bases and J by 0 bases, leaving 6 bases between them.